This T cell receptor (beta chain) was identified in a study of cytomegalovirus exposure and HLA in healthy donors. Study results and caveats: Altogether, 150 or so TCR beta chains were recorded as cytomegalovirus-associated. Common viral pathogens seemed, in a later analysis, to connect with several of the most significant clusters.

CDR1 is SGHAT and CDR2 is FQNNGV in the germline V gene. V was cut by 0 bases and J by 0 bases, with 5 bases left in between. The CDR3 spans 15 residues. Remarks on this clone: Its antigen remains unidentified.

Primers included in the PCR were 60 Vbeta and 13 Jbeta primers. TCRdb keeps only in-frame clones here, not all; method: immunoSEQ multiplex PCR. The data contain 150,000 or so clones, around 82% of them singletons. The TCR comes from a boy aged 2 to 10 in good health and CMV-seronegative. Sequenced input: PBMCs. This rearrangement joins TRBV11-2 to TRBJ1-4; no reliable D call. The chain's CDR3 is CASSLDYATNEKLFF. CDR3 in DNA: TGTGCCAGCAGCTTAGACTATGCAACTAATGAAAAACTGTTTTTT. Filled out from reference TRBV11-2 and TRBJ1-4, the complete variable domain reads EAGVAQSPRYKIIEKRQSVAFWCNPISGHATLYWYQQILGQGPKLLIQFQNNGVVDDSQLPKDRFSAERLKGVDSTLKIQPAKLEDSAVYLCASSLDYATNEKLFFGSGTQLSVL.